This TCR beta chain derives from a study of shared clonotypes between healthy human individuals. Study-level results: In contrast to clonotypes shared by all four donors, non-shared clonotypes had lower generation probabilities. Researchers sampled blood only, noting tissue repertoires likely differ. Enrolling few donors narrowed the genetic and exposure-history diversity that was represented.

Worth noting for this clone: Its target is unknown. This same CDR3 is encoded by further DNA sequences in the sample.

Source study methods: With immunoSEQ giving junction-only sequences and no quality scores, filtering differed. Libraries were prepared by immunoSEQ multiplex PCR; TCRdb keeps only in-frame clonotypes and omits some of them. V and J calls and clone size are as listed in that table; D and trimming were resolved from the DNA. The sample lists about 580,000 clones, roughly 98% occurring once. The naive CD8 fraction comprised CD45RO-negative cells positively selected for CCR7 and excluded terminally differentiated effector memory CD45RA+ cells. V shed 0 bases and J shed 4 bases, with 2 bases lying between them. The CDR3 runs 12 residues. Germline assignment: CDR1 SGDLS and CDR2 YYNGEE.

This TCR was recovered from a man aged 25 to 40 in good health. This chain joins TRBV9 and TRBJ2-1; D gene ambiguous. The source material was naive CD8+ T cells sorted from blood. CDR3 sequence: CASSVEYNEQFF. CDR3 nucleotide sequence: TGTGCCAGCAGCGTAGAATACAATGAGCAGTTCTTC.